Listed here is a single TCR beta chain. Reverse transcription of about 0.45 to 1 ug RNA was performed with random hexamers. Amplification of TCR beta CDR3 across 54 Vbeta and 13 Jbeta was performed with immunoSEQ multiplex PCR. Each CDR3 protein gets one entry after TCRdb re-called the immunoSEQ multiplex PCR reads with MiXCR. The sample lists over 200,000 distinct CDR3 sequences; around 95% were seen once. The source of the sample is a study of CD8 T cells in Susac syndrome. CDR1 and CDR2 (germline): LGHNA, YNFKEQ. With 1 base removed from V and 5 bases from J, the gap between germline ends came to 11 bases. This CDR3 region has 14 residues. Peripheral blood CD8+ and CD4+ T cells were profiled by TCR beta sequencing. Multiple sclerosis controls were treatment-naive patients with stable or active relapsing-remitting disease. Through negative isolation, CD4+ and CD8+ T cells were obtained, while TEMRA cells were enriched using FACS.

The clonotype comes from a human donor with multiple sclerosis. The J gene is TRBJ2-5, the V gene TRBV4-2; D is possibly TRBD1 or TRBD2 (5 bases each). Sequencing input: CD4+ T cells from PBMCs. This CDR3 reads CASSQVEGMETQYF. The CDR3 DNA is TGTGCCAGCAGCCAAGTCGAGGGGATGGAGACCCAGTACTTC.